This T cell receptor (beta chain) was observed in a study of shared clonotypes between healthy human individuals. The CDR3 has 12 residues. V shed 2 bases, J shed 11 bases, and the junction held 8 bases outside the gene matches. Germline V lookup: CDR1 GTSNPN, CDR2 SVGIG (reference sequence). Study findings and constraints: Sharing across a few donors was seen in 4% to 6.5% of naive CD4 clonotypes. As a rule, naive subsets had a larger estimated richness than memory subsets. Donor scarcity curtailed the genetic and exposure-history diversity represented herein.

TCRdb keeps only in-frame clones here, not all; method: immunoSEQ multiplex PCR. Of a few million clones listed, roughly 92% are singletons. On this clone itself: Its cognate antigen is unknown.

The sequence was collected from a man aged 18 to 29 in good health. Some clones in this sample may be carry-over from other donors' samples. V usage is TRBV30 and J usage is TRBJ1-2; the match to TRBD1 covers 7 bases. Input material: naive CD4+ T cells from PBMCs. Subset in this sample: CD45RA+ positively selected. CDR3 protein: CAWSLDRVMYTF. CDR3 DNA sequence: TGTGCCTGGAGTCTCGACAGGGTCATGTACACCTTC.